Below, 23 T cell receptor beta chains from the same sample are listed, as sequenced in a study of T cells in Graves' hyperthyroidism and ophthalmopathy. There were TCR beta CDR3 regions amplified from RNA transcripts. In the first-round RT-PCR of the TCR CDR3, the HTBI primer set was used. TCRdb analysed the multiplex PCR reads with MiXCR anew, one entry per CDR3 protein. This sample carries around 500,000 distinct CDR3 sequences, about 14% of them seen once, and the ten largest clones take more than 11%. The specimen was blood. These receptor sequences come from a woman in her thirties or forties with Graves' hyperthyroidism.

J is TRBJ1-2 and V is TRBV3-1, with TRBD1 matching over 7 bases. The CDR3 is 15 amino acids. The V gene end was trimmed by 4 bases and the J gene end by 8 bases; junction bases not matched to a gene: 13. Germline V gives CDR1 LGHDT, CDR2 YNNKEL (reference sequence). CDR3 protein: CASSPTLTGNHGYTF. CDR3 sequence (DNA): TGTGCCAGCAGCCCTACCCTGACAGGGAACCACGGCTACACCTTC.

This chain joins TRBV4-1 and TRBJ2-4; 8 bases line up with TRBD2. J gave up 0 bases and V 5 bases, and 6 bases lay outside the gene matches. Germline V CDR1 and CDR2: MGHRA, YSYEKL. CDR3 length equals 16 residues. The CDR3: CASSDPGGKAKNIQYF. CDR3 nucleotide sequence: TGCGCCAGCAGCGACCCGGGAGGGAAAGCCAAAAACATTCAGTACTTC.

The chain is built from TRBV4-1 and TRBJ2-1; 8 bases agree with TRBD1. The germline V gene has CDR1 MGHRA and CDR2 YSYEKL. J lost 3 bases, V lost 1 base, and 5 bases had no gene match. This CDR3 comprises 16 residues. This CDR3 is CASSQAGRGLYNEQFF. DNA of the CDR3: TGCGCCAGCAGCCAAGCGGGCAGGGGGCTCTACAATGAGCAGTTCTTC.

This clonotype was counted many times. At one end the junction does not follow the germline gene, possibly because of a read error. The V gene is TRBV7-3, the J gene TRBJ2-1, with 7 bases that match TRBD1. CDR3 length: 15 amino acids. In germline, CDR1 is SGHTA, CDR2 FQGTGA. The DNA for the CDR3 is TGTGCCAGCAGGTTAACAGGGGAATCCTACAATGAGCAGTTCTTC. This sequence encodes CASRLTGESYNEQFF. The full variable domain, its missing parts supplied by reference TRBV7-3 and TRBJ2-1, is GAGVSQTPSNKVTEKGKYVELRCDPISGHTALYWYRQSLGQGPEFLIYFQGTGAADDSGLPNDRFFAVRPEGSVSTLKIQRTERGDSAVYLCASRLTGESYNEQFFGPGTRLTVL.

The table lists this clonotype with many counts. The CDR3 sequence: CASSSDHFRDSTYEQYF. CDR3 nucleotide sequence: TGTGCCAGCAGTTCAGACCACTTCCGGGACAGTACCTACGAGCAGTACTTC. This chain joins TRBV6-1 and TRBJ2-7, with 7 bases aligning to TRBD1. The CDR3 runs to 17 residues. CDR1 and CDR2 (germline): MNHNS, SASEGT. V gave up 5 bases and J gave up 2 bases; unmatched junction bases: 15.

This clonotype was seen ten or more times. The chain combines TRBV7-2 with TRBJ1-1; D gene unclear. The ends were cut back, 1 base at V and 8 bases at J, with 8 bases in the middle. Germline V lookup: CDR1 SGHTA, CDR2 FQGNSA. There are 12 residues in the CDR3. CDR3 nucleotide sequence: TGTGCCAGCAGCTTAGTAGGGCTGGAAGCTTTCTTT. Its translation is CASSLVGLEAFF.

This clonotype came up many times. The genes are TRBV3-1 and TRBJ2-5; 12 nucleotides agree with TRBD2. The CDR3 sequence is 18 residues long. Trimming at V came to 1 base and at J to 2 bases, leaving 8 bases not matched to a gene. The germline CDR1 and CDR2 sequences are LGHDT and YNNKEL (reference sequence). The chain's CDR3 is CASSQGLTSGSVQETQYF. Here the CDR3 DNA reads TGTGCCAGCAGCCAAGGCCTGACTAGCGGGAGTGTTCAAGAGACCCAGTACTTC.

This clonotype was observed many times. CDR3 region: CASSQDSWSRDIQYF. The DNA for the CDR3 is TGTGCCAGCAGCCAAGACTCCTGGAGCAGGGACATTCAGTACTTC. The genes are TRBV3-1 and TRBJ2-4; D might be TRBD1 (5 bases). V was clipped by 0 bases and J by 8 bases, with 14 bases between them. Germline V gives CDR1 LGHDT, CDR2 YNNKEL (reference sequence). The CDR3 totals 15 residues.

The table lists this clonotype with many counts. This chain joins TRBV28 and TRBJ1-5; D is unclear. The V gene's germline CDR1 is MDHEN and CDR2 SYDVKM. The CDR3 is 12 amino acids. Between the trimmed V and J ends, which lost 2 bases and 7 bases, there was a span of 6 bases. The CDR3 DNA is TGTGCCAGCAGTTTAGTGGGGCAGCCCCAGCATTTT. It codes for CASSLVGQPQHF.

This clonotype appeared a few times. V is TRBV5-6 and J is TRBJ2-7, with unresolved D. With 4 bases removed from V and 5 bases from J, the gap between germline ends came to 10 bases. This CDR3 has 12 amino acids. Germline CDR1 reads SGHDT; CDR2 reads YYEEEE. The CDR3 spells CASSLKVDEQYF. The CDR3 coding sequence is TGTGCCAGCAGCCTCAAGGTGGACGAGCAGTACTTC.

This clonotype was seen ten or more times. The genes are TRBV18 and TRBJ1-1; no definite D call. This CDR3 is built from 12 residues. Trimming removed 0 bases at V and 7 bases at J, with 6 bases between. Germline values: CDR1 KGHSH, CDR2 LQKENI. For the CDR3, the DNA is TGTGCCAGCTCACCACCAGGGAATGAAGCTTTCTTT. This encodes CASSPPGNEAFF.

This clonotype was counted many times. The chain's CDR3 is CASSLQGSGNTEAFF. CDR3 bases: TGCGCCAGCAGCTTGCAGGGCTCCGGGAACACTGAAGCTTTCTTT. V and J are TRBV5-1 and TRBJ1-1, with D possibly matching TRBD1 (5 bases). Germline V gene lookup returns CDR1 SGHRS and CDR2 YFSETQ. The CDR3 loop spans 15 amino acids. The V gene lost 1 base and the J gene lost 1 base, with 11 bases spanning the gap. The full variable domain, with the rest looked up from reference TRBV5-1 and TRBJ1-1, is KAGVTQTPRYLIKTRGQQVTLSCSPISGHRSVSWYQQTPGQGLQFLFEYFSETQRNKGNFPGRFSGRQFSNSRSEMNVSTLELGDSALYLCASSLQGSGNTEAFFGQGTRLTVV.

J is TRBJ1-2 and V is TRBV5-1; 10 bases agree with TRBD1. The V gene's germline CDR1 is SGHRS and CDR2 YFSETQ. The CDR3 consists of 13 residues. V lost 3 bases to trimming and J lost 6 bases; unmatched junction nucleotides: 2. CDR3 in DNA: TGCGCCAGCAGCTACGGGACAGGGGATGGCTACACCTTC. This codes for CASSYGTGDGYTF.

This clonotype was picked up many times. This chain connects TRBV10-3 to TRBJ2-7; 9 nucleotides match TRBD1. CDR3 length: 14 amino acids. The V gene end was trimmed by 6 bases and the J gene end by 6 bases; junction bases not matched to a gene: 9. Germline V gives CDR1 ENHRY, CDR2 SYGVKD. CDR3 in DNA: TGTGCCATCAGGGACGACAGGGGGGTGAGCGAGCAGTACTTC. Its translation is CAIRDDRGVSEQYF.

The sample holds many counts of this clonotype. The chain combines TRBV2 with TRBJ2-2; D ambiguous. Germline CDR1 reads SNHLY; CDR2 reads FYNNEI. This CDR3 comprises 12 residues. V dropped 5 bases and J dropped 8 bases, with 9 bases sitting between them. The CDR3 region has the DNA TGTGCCAGCAGTCCTATACTTGGGGAGCTGTTTTTT. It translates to CASSPILGELFF.

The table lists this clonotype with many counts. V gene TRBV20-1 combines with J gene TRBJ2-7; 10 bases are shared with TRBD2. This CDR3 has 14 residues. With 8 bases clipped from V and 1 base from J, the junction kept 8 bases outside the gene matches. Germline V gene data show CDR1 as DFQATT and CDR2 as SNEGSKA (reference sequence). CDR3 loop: CSWGRTSGSYEQYF. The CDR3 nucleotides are TGCAGTTGGGGCCGGACTAGCGGATCCTACGAGCAGTACTTC.

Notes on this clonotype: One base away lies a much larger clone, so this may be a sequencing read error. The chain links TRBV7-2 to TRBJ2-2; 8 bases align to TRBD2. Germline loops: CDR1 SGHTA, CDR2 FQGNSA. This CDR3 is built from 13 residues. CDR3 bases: TGTGCCAGCAATAGCGGGAACACCGGGGAGCTGCTTTTT. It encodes CASNSGNTGELLF.

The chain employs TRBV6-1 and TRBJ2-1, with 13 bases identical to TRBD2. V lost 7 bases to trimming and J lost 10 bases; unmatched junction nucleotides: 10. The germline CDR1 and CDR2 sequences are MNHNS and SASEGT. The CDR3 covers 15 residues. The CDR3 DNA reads TGTGCCAGCACCCCTCGGACTAGCGGGAGTCGGGAGCAGTTCTTC. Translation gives CASTPRTSGSREQFF.

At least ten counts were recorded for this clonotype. The CDR3 loop reads CASKTVELNTGELFF. DNA for the CDR3: TGTGCCAGCAAAACAGTCGAATTGAACACCGGGGAGCTGTTTTTT. The J gene is TRBJ2-2, the V gene TRBV2, with D unclear. CDR1 is SNHLY and CDR2 is FYNNEI in the germline V gene. With 7 bases removed from V and 1 base from J, the gap between germline ends came to 13 bases. The CDR3 extends over 15 amino acids.

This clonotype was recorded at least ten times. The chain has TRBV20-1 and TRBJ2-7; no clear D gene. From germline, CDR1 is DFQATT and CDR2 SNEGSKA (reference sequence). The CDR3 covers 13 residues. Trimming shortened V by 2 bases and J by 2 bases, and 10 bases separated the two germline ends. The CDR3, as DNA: TGCAGTGCTAGATCGGAAGGGACCTACGAGCAGTACTTC. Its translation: CSARSEGTYEQYF.

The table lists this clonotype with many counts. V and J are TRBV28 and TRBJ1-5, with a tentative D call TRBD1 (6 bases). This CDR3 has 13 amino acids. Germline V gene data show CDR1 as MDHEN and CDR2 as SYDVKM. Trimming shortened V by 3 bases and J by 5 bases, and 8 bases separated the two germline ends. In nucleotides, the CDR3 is TGTGCCAGCAGTTTTGGGACACATCAGCCCCAGCATTTT. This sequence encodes CASSFGTHQPQHF.

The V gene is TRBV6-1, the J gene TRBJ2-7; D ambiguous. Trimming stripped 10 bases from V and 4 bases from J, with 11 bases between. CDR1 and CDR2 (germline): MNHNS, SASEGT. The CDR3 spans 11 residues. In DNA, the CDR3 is TGTGCCACCTTTACAGCTTACGAGCAGTACTTC. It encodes CATFTAYEQYF.

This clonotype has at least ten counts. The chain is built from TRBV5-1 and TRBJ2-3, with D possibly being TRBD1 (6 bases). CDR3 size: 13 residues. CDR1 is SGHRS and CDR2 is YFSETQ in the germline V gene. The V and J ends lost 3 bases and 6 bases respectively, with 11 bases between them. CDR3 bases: TGCGCCAGCAGCTCGACTGGGGGCGATACGCAGTATTTT. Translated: CASSSTGGDTQYF.